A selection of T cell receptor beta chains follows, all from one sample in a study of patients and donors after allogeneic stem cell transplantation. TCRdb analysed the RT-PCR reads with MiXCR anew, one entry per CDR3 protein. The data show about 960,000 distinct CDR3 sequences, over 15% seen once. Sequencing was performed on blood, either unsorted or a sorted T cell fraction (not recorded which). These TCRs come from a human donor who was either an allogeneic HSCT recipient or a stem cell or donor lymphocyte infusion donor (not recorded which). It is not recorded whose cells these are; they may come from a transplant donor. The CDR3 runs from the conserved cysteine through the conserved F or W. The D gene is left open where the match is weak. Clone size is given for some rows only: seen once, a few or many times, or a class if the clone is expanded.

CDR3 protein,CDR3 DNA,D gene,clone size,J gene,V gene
CSARLADYEQYF,TGCAGTGCTAGATTGGCAGACTACGAGCAGTACTTC,NA,few,TRBJ2-7,TRBV20-1
CASSTPGQGNTEAFF,TGTGCCAGCAGCACCCCGGGACAGGGGAACACTGAAGCTTTCTTT,TRBD1,few,TRBJ1-1,TRBV6-2/TRBV6-3
CASSLGGGVDEQFF,TGCGCCAGCAGCTTGGGCGGGGGAGTGGATGAGCAGTTCTTC,TRBD2,few,TRBJ2-1,TRBV5-1
CAISESNSGSLGTDTQYF,TGTGCCATCAGTGAGTCGAATAGCGGGAGTTTAGGCACAGATACGCAGTATTTT,TRBD2,NA,TRBJ2-3,TRBV10-3
CPSSDPNRGLYEQYF,TGTCCCAGCAGTGACCCAAACAGGGGGCTGTACGAGCAGTACTTC,TRBD1,NA,TRBJ2-7,TRBV25-1
CSARDPQRGGPETQYF,TGCAGTGCTAGAGATCCCCAGCGGGGGGGCCCAGAGACCCAGTACTTC,TRBD2,NA,TRBJ2-5,TRBV20-1
CASSPPSSWGEQYF,TGTGCCAGCAGTCCTCCGAGCAGCTGGGGCGAGCAGTACTTC,NA,NA,TRBJ2-7,TRBV7-9
CASSLKLAGGHQETQYF,TGTGCCAGCAGTTTAAAACTAGCGGGAGGGCACCAAGAGACCCAGTACTTC,TRBD2,few,TRBJ2-5,TRBV12-3/TRBV12-4
CASSFRGSSTDTQYF,TGTGCCAGCAGTTTTAGGGGATCTAGCACAGATACGCAGTATTTT,NA,many,TRBJ2-3,TRBV12-3/TRBV12-4
CASSVGVWAGEEKETQYF,TGTGCCAGCAGCGTAGGGGTTTGGGCAGGGGAAGAGAAAGAGACCCAGTACTTC,NA,few,TRBJ2-5,TRBV9
CASSQKGGLGEKLFF,TGCGCCAGCAGCCAAAAAGGGGGCCTGGGCGAAAAACTGTTTTTT,TRBD1,NA,TRBJ1-4,TRBV4-3
CASGFYRISTDTQYF,TGTGCCAGCGGGTTCTACAGGATCAGCACAGATACGCAGTATTTT,NA,NA,TRBJ2-3,TRBV28
CSASLVLAGGIGELFF,TGCAGTGCTAGTCTGGTTCTAGCGGGAGGTATCGGGGAGCTGTTTTTT,TRBD2,NA,TRBJ2-2,TRBV20-1